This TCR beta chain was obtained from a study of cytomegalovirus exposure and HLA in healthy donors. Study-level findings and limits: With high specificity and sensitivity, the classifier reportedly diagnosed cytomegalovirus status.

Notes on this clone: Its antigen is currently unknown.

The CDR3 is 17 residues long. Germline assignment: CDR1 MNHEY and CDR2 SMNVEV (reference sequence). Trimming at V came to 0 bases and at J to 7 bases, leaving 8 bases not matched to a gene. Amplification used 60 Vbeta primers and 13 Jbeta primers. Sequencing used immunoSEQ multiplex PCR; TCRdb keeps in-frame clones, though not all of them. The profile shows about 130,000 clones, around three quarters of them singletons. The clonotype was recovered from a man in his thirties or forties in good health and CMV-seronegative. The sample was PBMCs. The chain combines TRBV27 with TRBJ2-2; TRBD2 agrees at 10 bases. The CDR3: CASSLSLGLAINGELFF. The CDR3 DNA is TGTGCCAGCAGTTTATCGTTGGGACTAGCGATCAACGGGGAGCTGTTTTTT.